This T cell receptor beta chain came from a study of shared clonotypes between healthy human individuals. Study observations and caveats: For naive CD4 cells, roughly 5.5% of clonotypes were shared across a handful of donors.

Using immunoSEQ multiplex PCR, the repertoire was profiled, and TCRdb retains in-frame clones only, with some absent. Of around 700,000 clones in the sample, about 90% were seen once. On this clone itself: Its matching antigen is unknown.

Terminally differentiated effector memory CD45RA+ cells were left out of the naive CD8 fraction, which was CD45RO-negative and positively selected for CCR7. This sequence was found in a man aged 30 to 39 in good health. Sequenced input: naive CD8+ T cells sorted from blood.

The CDR3 nucleotides are TGTGCCACCAGCAGAGATCGGGGGGCGCACGAGCAGTACTTC. Protein sequence: CATSRDRGAHEQYF. V gene TRBV15 combines with J gene TRBJ2-7, with D perhaps TRBD2 (7 bases). Trimming pared 0 bases from V and 5 bases from J, leaving 11 bases between. The germline V gene has CDR1 LNHNV and CDR2 YYDKDF (reference sequence). This CDR3 spans 14 amino acids. Based on the CDR3 plus reference TRBV15 and TRBJ2-7, the full variable domain is DAMVIQNPRYQVTQFGKPVTLSCSQTLNHNVMYWYQQKSSQAPKLLFHYYDKDFNNEADTPDNFQSRRPNTSFCFLDIRSPGLGDTAMYLCATSRDRGAHEQYFGPGTRLTVT.